This entry describes one TCR beta chain. The record originates from a study of blood T cell repertoires in COVID-19. Study information: Samples came from the United States, Italy and Spain, spanning acute and convalescent COVID-19.

Clones were read by immunoSEQ multiplex PCR, and TCRdb kept only the in-frame ones, dropping some. The sample holds tens of thousands of clones, approximately 86% seen once. Germline CDR1 reads LGHDT; CDR2 reads YNNKEL (reference sequence). Trimming cost V 0 bases and J 4 bases; bases outside gene matches: 4. This CDR3 spans 15 amino acids. V is TRBV3-1 (or the pseudogene TRBV3-2) and J is TRBJ2-3; 7 bases agree with TRBD2. The sequence was collected from a man between 65 and 85 years old with acute or convalescent COVID-19. The sequenced sample consisted of peripheral blood. The DNA for the CDR3 is TGTGCCAGCAGCCAAGATAGGGCGGGGGCAGATACGCAGTATTTT. This sequence encodes CASSQDRAGADTQYF.